The rows below give T cell receptor beta chains drawn from one sample of a study of T cell responses to AZD1222 COVID-19 vaccine. Method: immunoSEQ multiplex PCR; TCRdb's copy keeps in-frame clones and lacks some. The sample carries approximately 220,000 clones, around 93% recorded once. Material: peripheral blood, obtained on day 0 of MenACWY control vaccination. These receptor sequences come from an adult in good health. CDR3s leave out the opening cysteine and the closing phenylalanine or tryptophan. The order of the fields is V gene, CDR3 length, J gene, CDR3 protein.

TRBV13	14	TRBJ1-4	ASSLRGAGAYEKLF
TRBV2	12	TRBJ1-3	ASSRDGSGNTIY
TRBV3-1/TRBV3-2	13	TRBJ1-2	ASSQGGARNYGYT
TRBV19	11	TRBJ2-5	ASRNLGGETQY
TRBV4-1	14	TRBJ1-4	ASSQEGGRTNEKLF
TRBV10-3	12	TRBJ2-7	AISGLGTSYEQY
TRBV5-1	13	TRBJ1-6	ASRAARGINSPLH
TRBV7-2	12	TRBJ2-3	ASSLVQRTDTQY
TRBV5-1	12	TRBJ2-1	ASTRGDRVNEQF
TRBV10-1	12	TRBJ1-1	ASSPTTGGTEAF
TRBV3-1/TRBV3-2	10	TRBJ1-2	ASSQEGRGYT
TRBV7-9	16	TRBJ1-4	ASSLGGPPDRANENLF
TRBV6-6	14	TRBJ2-1	ATKDIGTGIRDEQF
TRBV6-6	11	TRBJ2-2	ASDRDSGGELF
TRBV7-2	12	TRBJ1-1	ASSLNPKGTEAF
TRBV11-1	11	TRBJ1-6	ASRQGWNSPLH
TRBV27	14	TRBJ1-5	ASSLSVRGRGQPQH
TRBV3-1/TRBV3-2	12	TRBJ2-7	ASSRKGDLYEQY
TRBV6-1	16	TRBJ2-7	ASSGRLRGGASRGEQY
TRBV3-1/TRBV3-2	14	TRBJ2-5	ASSQRTRGVQETQY